This TCR beta chain was observed in a study of T cells in women clearing cervical HPV infection. To note about this clone: The antigen is not known.

Profiled with immunoSEQ multiplex PCR; TCRdb holds only in-frame clones, not every one. This sample contains 20,000 to 25,000 clones. Findings of the study overall: CIN3+ cases had significantly higher TCR repertoire richness than controls, but evenness did not differ.

This receptor was obtained from a woman aged 18-69 years with a cervical HPV16 infection that either progressed to CIN3+ or cleared (not recorded which). The sequenced sample consisted of blood buffy coat.

The CDR3 is CASSILRPVGGTGELFF. The part of the CDR3 DNA that was read is TGTGCCAGTAGTATACTGCGGCCGGTTGGGGGGACCGGGGAG. The chain joins TRBV19 to TRBJ2-2; the D gene is possibly TRBD2 (6 bases). The read ends 3 residues early relative to the CDR3; the germline J gene fills the gap. This CDR3 is 17 amino acids long. Per the germline V gene, CDR1 is LNHDA and CDR2 is SQIVND (reference sequence). V dropped 2 bases and J dropped 5 bases, with 18 bases sitting between them.